Presented here are 27 T cell receptor beta chains from one specimen sequenced in a study of blood T cell repertoires in COVID-19. The method was immunoSEQ multiplex PCR; TCRdb's version includes in-frame clones alone and lacks a portion of them. The sample shows 150,000 to 200,000 clones, 65% to 85% of them seen only once. The sequenced material came from peripheral blood. These receptors came from a man between 60 and 75 years old with active or convalescent COVID-19.

This clone was picked up a small number of times. The gene calls are TRBV3-1 (or the pseudogene TRBV3-2) and TRBJ1-3; tentatively, D is TRBD1 (6 bases). Trimming removed 1 base from V and 0 bases from J, with 13 bases in between. The germline gives CDR1 LGHDT, CDR2 YNNKEL (reference sequence). CDR3 length equals 17 residues. This CDR3 reads CASSQGTASFSGNTIYF. In DNA, the CDR3 is TGTGCCAGCAGCCAAGGGACAGCCTCATTCTCTGGAAACACCATATATTTT.

The chain couples TRBV27 to TRBJ1-6, with D perhaps TRBD1 (6 bases). From germline, CDR1 is MNHEY and CDR2 SMNVEV (reference sequence). Trimming removed 6 bases at V and 0 bases at J, with 18 bases between. CDR3 length: 18 amino acids. The CDR3 DNA reads as TGTGCCAGCAGCGGTAACACGAGGGGGGGCTCCTATAATTCACCCCTCCACTTT. Translation: CASSGNTRGGSYNSPLHF.

The sample holds a few counts of this clone. The chain is built from TRBV27 and TRBJ2-6; D may be TRBD1 (5 bases). Germline values: CDR1 MNHEY, CDR2 SMNVEV (reference sequence). V gave up 5 bases and J gave up 2 bases, with 10 bases separating them. The CDR3 runs 15 residues. CDR3 sequence reads: CASSLSGPGANVLTF. The CDR3 coding sequence is TGTGCCAGCAGTCTTTCAGGGCCTGGGGCCAACGTCCTGACTTTC.

The chain carries TRBV28 and TRBJ1-5, with a weak D call TRBD1 (6 bases). Trimming took off 6 bases at V and 7 bases at J, with 16 bases between the two ends. CDR3 length equals 14 residues. Germline values: CDR1 MDHEN, CDR2 SYDVKM. The DNA for the CDR3 is TGTGCCAGCAGCGCCACGGGCAGGGGACAGCCCCAGCATTTT. Amino acids: CASSATGRGQPQHF.

V usage is TRBV14 and J usage is TRBJ2-7, with 8 bases fitting TRBD1. CDR1 and CDR2 from the germline V gene are SGHDN and FVKESK. This CDR3 contains 15 residues. Trimming took 0 bases from V and 2 from J; bases not matched to a gene: 3. CDR3 DNA sequence: TGTGCCAGCAGCCAAGAAACAGGGGGGACCTACGAGCAGTACTTC. Translated: CASSQETGGTYEQYF.

The rearrangement joins TRBV7-9 to TRBJ1-2, with D unclear. The CDR3 totals 15 residues. CDR1 SEHNR and CDR2 FQNEAQ come from the germline V gene (reference sequence). With 2 bases removed from V and 4 bases from J, the gap between germline ends came to 14 bases. CDR3 coding DNA: TGTGCCAGCAGCTTAATGAGGGTACGAGGCTATGGCTACACCTTC. Translating it yields CASSLMRVRGYGYTF.

The chain carries TRBV7-9 and TRBJ1-4; the D gene is possibly TRBD1 (5 bases). V lost 2 bases and J 5 bases, leaving 9 bases between the germline ends. The CDR3 is made up of 14 amino acids. In germline, CDR1 is SEHNR, CDR2 FQNEAQ (reference sequence). The CDR3 is CASSLRDRNEKLFF. CDR3 nucleotides: TGTGCCAGCAGCTTACGAGACAGAAATGAAAAACTGTTTTTT.

In DNA form, the CDR3 reads TGTGCCAGCAGTTACAATAGCGCTAGCACAGATACGCAGTATTTT. Encoded protein: CASSYNSASTDTQYF. The chain employs TRBV6-2 or TRBV6-3 and TRBJ2-3; D may be TRBD2 (5 bases). CDR1 is MNHEY, CDR2 SVGEGT, per germline. The CDR3 consists of 15 residues. V was clipped by 2 bases and J by 0 bases, with 9 bases between them.

This clone was counted between two and nine times. The chain is built from TRBV4-3 and TRBJ2-3; TRBD2 might be the D (6 bases). The germline gives CDR1 LGHNA, CDR2 YSLEER. The CDR3 extends over 20 amino acids. V was trimmed by 4 bases and J by 3 bases, leaving 29 bases between them. For the CDR3, the DNA is TGCGCCAGCAGCCTCCGCTACAGGCCCCAGGGAGGAGACGGAACAGATACGCAGTATTTT. It is translated as CASSLRYRPQGGDGTDTQYF.

This clone was counted at least ten times. The CDR3 spells CASSPQDRAGYGYTF. The CDR3 coding sequence is TGTGCCAGCAGTCCCCAGGACAGGGCGGGCTATGGCTACACCTTC. The rearrangement links TRBV28 to TRBJ1-2; 8 bases align to TRBD1. Germline V gene sequence: CDR1 MDHEN, CDR2 SYDVKM. V was clipped by 5 bases and J by 4 bases; unmatched bases: 9. The CDR3 sequence is 15 residues long.

Concerning this clone: An end of the junction differs from the germline gene, which may be a read error. The chain couples TRBV15 to TRBJ2-5, with D maybe TRBD2 (6 bases). This CDR3 region has 15 residues. Germline V lookup: CDR1 LNHNV, CDR2 YYDKDF (reference sequence). CDR3 sequence reads: CATSRGAGPQESQYF. CDR3 coding DNA: TGTGCCACCAGCAGAGGGGCGGGGCCCCAAGAGAGCCAGTACTTC.

V is TRBV5-1 and J is TRBJ2-1, with a possible D match to TRBD2 (5 bases). The CDR3 consists of 15 residues. Germline V lookup: CDR1 SGHRS, CDR2 YFSETQ. V lost 4 bases, J lost 0 bases, and 11 bases lay in between. The DNA for the CDR3 is TGCGCCAGCAGCCCAGCGGTTAGCTCCTACAATGAGCAGTTCTTC. Translated: CASSPAVSSYNEQFF.

This chain uses TRBV6-5 with TRBJ2-3; D is possibly TRBD2 (5 bases). This CDR3 is built from 14 residues. From germline, CDR1 is MNHEY and CDR2 SVGAGI. V was clipped by 4 bases and J by 1 base, with 9 bases between them. The DNA for the CDR3 is TGTGCCAGCAGTTCGTGGCGGGGCACAGATACGCAGTATTTT. Translation gives CASSSWRGTDTQYF.

This clone was recorded a few times. J is TRBJ2-7 and V is TRBV10-3; weak D call: TRBD1 (6 bases). The CDR3 has 13 residues. Germline-derived CDR1 and CDR2 are ENHRY and SYGVKD. V shed 5 bases and J shed 0 bases, with 8 bases lying between them. CDR3 bases: TGTGCCATCAGTAGACAGGACTCCTACGAGCAGTACTTC. Translating it yields CAISRQDSYEQYF.

This chain joins TRBV5-1 and TRBJ2-7; the match to TRBD1 covers 7 bases. The germline CDR1 and CDR2 sequences are SGHRS and YFSETQ. The CDR3 totals 15 residues. J lost 1 base, V lost 0 bases, and 4 bases had no gene match. CDR3 sequence (DNA): TGCGCCAGCAGCTTGGGCGTGGACAGGTCCTACGAGCAGTACTTC. The encoded protein is CASSLGVDRSYEQYF.

This clone was seen more than once but under ten times. The V gene is TRBV7-9, the J gene TRBJ2-7; 9 bases map to TRBD1. Germline CDR1 SEHNR, CDR2 FQNEAQ (reference sequence). V lost 5 bases, J lost 2 bases, and 10 bases stayed unmatched. CDR3 length: 16 residues. DNA for the CDR3: TGTGCCAGCAGCCCTGGGGGGACAGGGAGGACCTACGAGCAGTACTTC. This sequence encodes CASSPGGTGRTYEQYF. The whole variable domain, filled in from reference TRBV7-9 and TRBJ2-7, reads DTGVSQNPRHKITKRGQNVTFRCDPISEHNRLYWYRQTLGQGPEFLTYFQNEAQLEKSRLLSDRFSAERPKGSFSTLEIQRTEQGDSAMYLCASSPGGTGRTYEQYFGPGTRLTVT.

The rearrangement links TRBV19 to TRBJ1-2; D remains ambiguous. The CDR3 totals 13 residues. Trimming shortened V by 5 bases and J by 7 bases, and 14 bases separated the two germline ends. Germline V gene sequence: CDR1 LNHDA, CDR2 SQIVND (reference sequence). CDR3: CASSATGEGGYTF. In nucleotides, the CDR3 is TGTGCCAGTAGTGCCACCGGGGAAGGTGGCTACACCTTC.

The DNA of the CDR3 is TGTGCCAGCAAGACAGGGGGCACCGGGGAGCTGTTTTTT. It is translated as CASKTGGTGELFF. The chain uses TRBV19 and TRBJ2-2, with TRBD1 matching over 9 bases. V lost 9 bases, J lost 4 bases, and 3 bases stayed unmatched. This CDR3 contains 13 residues. Germline assignment: CDR1 LNHDA and CDR2 SQIVND (reference sequence).

The rearrangement joins TRBV3-1 (or the pseudogene TRBV3-2) to TRBJ2-7; D is possibly TRBD1 (5 bases). The CDR3 has 15 amino acids. The V and J ends lost 1 base and 5 bases respectively, with 15 bases between them. The germline V gene encodes CDR1 LGHDT and CDR2 YNNKEL (reference sequence). CDR3 loop: CASSQVDSQGNEQYF. CDR3 DNA: TGTGCCAGCAGCCAAGTCGACTCCCAGGGAAACGAGCAGTACTTC.

The chain employs TRBV12-3 or TRBV12-4 and TRBJ2-7; D not resolved. CDR3 size: 11 residues. The V end lost 2 bases, the J end lost 3 bases, and 2 bases lay between the germline ends. The CDR3: CASSLLYEQYF. The CDR3 DNA sequence: TGTGCCAGCAGTTTACTCTACGAGCAGTACTTC.

The chain uses TRBV7-8 and TRBJ1-2, with TRBD1 identical over 9 bases. The V segment lost 5 bases and the J segment 6 bases; nucleotides outside the gene matches: 10. Per the germline V gene, CDR1 is SGHVS and CDR2 is FQNEAQ. The CDR3 has 15 amino acids. CDR3 DNA sequence: TGTGCCAGCAGCCAACCCGGGACAGGGAGGGATGGCTACACCTTC. Translated: CASSQPGTGRDGYTF.

The chain has TRBV3-1 (or the pseudogene TRBV3-2) and TRBJ2-3, with 9 bases lining up with TRBD2. The junction had 4 bases not matched to a gene; V was cut back by 0 bases and J by 0 bases. Germline V gene sequence: CDR1 LGHDT, CDR2 YNNKEL (reference sequence). The CDR3 covers 17 residues. CDR3 nucleotide sequence: TGTGCCAGCAGCCAAGACAGGACTAGCGTTAGCACAGATACGCAGTATTTT. Encoded protein: CASSQDRTSVSTDTQYF.

Comments on this clone: The same CDR3 can be traced to other DNA sequences in this sample. This chain uses TRBV5-1 with TRBJ2-1; D unresolved. The V and J ends lost 0 bases and 5 bases respectively, with 6 bases between them. The CDR3 runs to 13 residues. CDR1 SGHRS and CDR2 YFSETQ come from the germline V gene. The CDR3 region has the DNA TGCGCCAGCAGCTTGGGGCAGGACAATGAGCAGTTCTTC. This translates into CASSLGQDNEQFF. The full variable domain, rest sourced from reference TRBV5-1 and TRBJ2-1, is KAGVTQTPRYLIKTRGQQVTLSCSPISGHRSVSWYQQTPGQGLQFLFEYFSETQRNKGNFPGRFSGRQFSNSRSEMNVSTLELGDSALYLCASSLGQDNEQFFGPGTRLTVL.

The chain joins TRBV4-1 to TRBJ2-7; 7 bases align to TRBD1. There are 13 residues in the CDR3. CDR1 MGHRA and CDR2 YSYEKL come from the germline V gene. Trimming at V came to 6 bases and at J to 2 bases, leaving 4 bases not matched to a gene. In DNA form, the CDR3 reads TGCGCCAGCAGTTCTGACAGGGCCTACGAGCAGTACTTC. Amino acid sequence: CASSSDRAYEQYF.

This chain uses TRBV18 with TRBJ1-4; D is unresolved. Germline V gene data show CDR1 as KGHSH and CDR2 as LQKENI. Between the trimmed V and J ends, which lost 4 bases and 8 bases, there was a span of 14 bases. The CDR3 is 14 amino acids. CDR3: CASSRASFEEKLFF. Written as DNA, the CDR3 is TGTGCCAGCTCACGGGCGTCGTTTGAAGAAAAACTGTTTTTT.

The chain recombines TRBV21-1 with TRBJ2-5; TRBD2, the table's D call, lacks a check against the DNA. TRBV21-1 is flagged as a pseudogene. The CDR3 sequence is 18 residues long. The CDR3 loop reads CASSIEWTSGPARKTQYF. CDR3 nucleotide sequence: TGTGCCAGCAGCATCGAATGGACTAGCGGGCCTGCCAGAAAGACCCAGTACTTC.

Only one count was recorded for this clone. The rearrangement links TRBV7-2 to TRBJ2-7; D may be TRBD2 (5 bases). The CDR3 has 17 amino acids. Per germline, CDR1 SGHTA and CDR2 FQGNSA. V was shortened by 1 base and J by 0 bases, with 16 bases between the two germline ends. The CDR3 DNA is TGTGCCAGCAGCTTAGTAGCGCGGACCGAAAGCTCCTACGAGCAGTACTTC. Protein sequence: CASSLVARTESSYEQYF.